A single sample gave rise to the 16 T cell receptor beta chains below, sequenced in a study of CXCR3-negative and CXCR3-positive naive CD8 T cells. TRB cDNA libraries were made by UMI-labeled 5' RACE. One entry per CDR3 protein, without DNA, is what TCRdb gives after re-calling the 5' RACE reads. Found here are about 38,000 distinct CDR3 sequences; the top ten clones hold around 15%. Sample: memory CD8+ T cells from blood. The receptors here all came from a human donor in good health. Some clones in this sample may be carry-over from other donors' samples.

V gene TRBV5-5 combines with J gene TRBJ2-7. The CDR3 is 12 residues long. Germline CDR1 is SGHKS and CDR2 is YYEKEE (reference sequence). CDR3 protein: CASSPDPYEQYF.

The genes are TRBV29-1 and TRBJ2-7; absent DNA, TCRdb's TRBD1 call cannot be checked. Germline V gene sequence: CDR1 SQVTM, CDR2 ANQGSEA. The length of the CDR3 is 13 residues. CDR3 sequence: CSVGGGRSYEQYF.

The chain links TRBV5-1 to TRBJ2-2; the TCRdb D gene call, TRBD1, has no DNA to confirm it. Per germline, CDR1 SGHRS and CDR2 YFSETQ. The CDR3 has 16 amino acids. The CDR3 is CASSYPGRENTGELFF.

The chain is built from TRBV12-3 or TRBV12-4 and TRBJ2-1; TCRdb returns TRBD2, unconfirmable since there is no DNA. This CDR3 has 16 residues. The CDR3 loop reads CASSFLGPLGTNEQFF.

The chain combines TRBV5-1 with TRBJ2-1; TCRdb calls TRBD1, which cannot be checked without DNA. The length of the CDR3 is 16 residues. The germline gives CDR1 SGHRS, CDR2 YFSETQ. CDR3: CASSLAWGQTYNEQFF.

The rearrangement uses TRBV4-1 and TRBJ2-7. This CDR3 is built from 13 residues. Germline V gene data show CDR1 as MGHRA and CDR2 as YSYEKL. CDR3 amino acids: CASSHSGSYEQYF.

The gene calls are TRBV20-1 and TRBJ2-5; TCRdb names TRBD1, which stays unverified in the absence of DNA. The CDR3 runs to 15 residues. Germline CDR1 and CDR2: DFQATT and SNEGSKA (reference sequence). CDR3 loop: CSARSLTTVQETQYF.

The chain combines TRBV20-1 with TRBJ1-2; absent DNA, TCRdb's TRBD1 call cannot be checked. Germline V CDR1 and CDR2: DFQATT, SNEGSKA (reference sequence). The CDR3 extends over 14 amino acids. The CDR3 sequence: CSAQSGGRNYGYTF.

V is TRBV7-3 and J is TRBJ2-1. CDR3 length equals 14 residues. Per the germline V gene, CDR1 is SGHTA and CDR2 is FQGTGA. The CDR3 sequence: CASSLTDGDNEQFF.

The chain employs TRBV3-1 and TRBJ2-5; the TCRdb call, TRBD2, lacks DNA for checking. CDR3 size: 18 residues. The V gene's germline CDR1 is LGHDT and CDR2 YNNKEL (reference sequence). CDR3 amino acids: CASSLIRLAGGHAETQYF.

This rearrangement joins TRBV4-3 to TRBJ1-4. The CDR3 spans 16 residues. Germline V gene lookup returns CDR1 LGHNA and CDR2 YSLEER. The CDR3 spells CASSQDRARSNEKLFF.

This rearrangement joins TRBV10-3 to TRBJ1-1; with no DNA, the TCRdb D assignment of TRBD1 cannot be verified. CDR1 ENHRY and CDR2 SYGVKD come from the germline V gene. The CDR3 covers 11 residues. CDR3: CATLLNTEAFF.

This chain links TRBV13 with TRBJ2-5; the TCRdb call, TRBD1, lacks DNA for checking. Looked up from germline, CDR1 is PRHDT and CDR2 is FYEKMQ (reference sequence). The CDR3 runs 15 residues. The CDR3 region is CASRVRGESQETQYF.

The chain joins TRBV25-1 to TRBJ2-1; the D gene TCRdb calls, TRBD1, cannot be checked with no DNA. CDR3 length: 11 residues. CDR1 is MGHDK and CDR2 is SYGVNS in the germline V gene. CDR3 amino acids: CASTGVGEQFF.

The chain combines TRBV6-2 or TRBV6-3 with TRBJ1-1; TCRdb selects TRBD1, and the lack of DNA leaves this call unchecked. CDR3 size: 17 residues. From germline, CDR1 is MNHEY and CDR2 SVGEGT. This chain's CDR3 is CASSPQAPGDWNTEAFF.

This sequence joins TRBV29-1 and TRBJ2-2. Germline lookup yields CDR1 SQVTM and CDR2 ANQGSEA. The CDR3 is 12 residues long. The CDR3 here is CSALKNTGELFF.